Here is one TCR beta chain with its context. The method was immunoSEQ multiplex PCR; TCRdb's version includes in-frame clones alone and lacks a portion of them. The profile shows more than 65,000 clones, around 88% of them singletons. In germline, CDR1 is KGHSH, CDR2 LQKENI. The CDR3 totals 13 residues. The data were obtained in a study of OX40 agonist ivuxolimab in advanced cancers. The sample consisted of CD4+ or CD8+ T cells sorted from blood, taken in a trial of the OX40 agonist ivuxolimab. The chain couples TRBV18 to TRBJ2-5; no definite D call. The end of the DNA aligns better with TRBJ2-7, so the J call may be wrong. The source is an adult with an advanced solid tumor such as melanoma, head and neck, liver or kidney cancer. CDR3 protein: CASSPGLPYEQYF. CDR3 coding DNA: TGTGCCAGCTCACCAGGCCTCCCCTACGAGCAGTACTTC.